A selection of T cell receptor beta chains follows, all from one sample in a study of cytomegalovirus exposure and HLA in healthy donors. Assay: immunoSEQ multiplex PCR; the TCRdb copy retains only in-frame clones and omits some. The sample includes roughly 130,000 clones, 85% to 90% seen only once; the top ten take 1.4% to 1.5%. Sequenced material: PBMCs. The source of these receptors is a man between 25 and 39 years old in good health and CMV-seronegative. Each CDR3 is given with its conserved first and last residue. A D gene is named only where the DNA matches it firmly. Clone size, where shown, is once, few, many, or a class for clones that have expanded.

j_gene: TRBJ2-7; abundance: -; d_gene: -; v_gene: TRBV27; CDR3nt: TGTGCCAGCAGTTTAAGGGCCCCAGACAGGAGCTCCTACGAGCAGTACTTC; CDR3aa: CASSLRAPDRSSYEQYF
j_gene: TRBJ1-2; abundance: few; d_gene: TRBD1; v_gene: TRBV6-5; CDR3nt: TGTGCCAGCAGTACAGGGGGAACTAACTATGGCTACACCTTC; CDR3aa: CASSTGGTNYGYTF
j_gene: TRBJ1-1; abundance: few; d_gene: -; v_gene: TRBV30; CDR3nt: TGTGCCTGGAAGGTGGGACTTAACACTGAAGCTTTCTTT; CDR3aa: CAWKVGLNTEAFF
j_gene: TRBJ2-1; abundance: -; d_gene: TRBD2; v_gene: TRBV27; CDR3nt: TGTGCCAGCAGCATCCCCCTGACTAGCGGGAGAGATAAGTTCTTC; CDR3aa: CASSIPLTSGRDKFF
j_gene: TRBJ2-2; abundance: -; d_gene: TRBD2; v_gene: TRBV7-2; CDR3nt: TGTGCCAGCAGCTTACCAGCGGGATTCACCGGGGAGCTGTTTTTT; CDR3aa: CASSLPAGFTGELFF
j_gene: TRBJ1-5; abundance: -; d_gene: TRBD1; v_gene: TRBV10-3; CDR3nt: TGTGCCATCAGTGAGTCCATGGGGACAGGGGTCAATCAGCCCCAGCATTTT; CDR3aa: CAISESMGTGVNQPQHF
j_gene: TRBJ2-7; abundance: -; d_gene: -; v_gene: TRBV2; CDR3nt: TGTGCCAGCACAGGTTCCTACGAGCAGTACTTC; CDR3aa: CASTGSYEQYF
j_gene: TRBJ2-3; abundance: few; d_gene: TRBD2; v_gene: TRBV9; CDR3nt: TGTGCCAGCAGTCCAGCCCCCCTAGCGGGACGTGGGGCACTCGGTACGCAGTATTTT; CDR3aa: CASSPAPLAGRGALGTQYF
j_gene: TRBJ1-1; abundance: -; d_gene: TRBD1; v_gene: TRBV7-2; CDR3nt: TGTGCCAGCAGCTTAGGTTCAGGGGGGACTGAAGCTTTCTTT; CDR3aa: CASSLGSGGTEAFF
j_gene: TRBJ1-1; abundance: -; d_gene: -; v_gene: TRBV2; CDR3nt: TGTGCCAGTGGTCTGGGAGTGGCGGCTGAAGCTTTCTTT; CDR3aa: CASGLGVAAEAFF
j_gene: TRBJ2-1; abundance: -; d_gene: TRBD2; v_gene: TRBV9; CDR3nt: TGTGCCAGCAGCGTAGCCTCTAGCGGGGTCAATGAGCAGTTCTTC; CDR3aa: CASSVASSGVNEQFF
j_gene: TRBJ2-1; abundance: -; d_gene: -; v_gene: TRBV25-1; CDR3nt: TGTGCCAGCACAGGGTACAATGAGCAGTTCTTC; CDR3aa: CASTGYNEQFF
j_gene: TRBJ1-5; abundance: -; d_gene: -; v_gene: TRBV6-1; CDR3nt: TGTGCCAGCAGTGAATCGCAGACAGTACTCAATCAGCCCCAGCATTTT; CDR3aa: CASSESQTVLNQPQHF
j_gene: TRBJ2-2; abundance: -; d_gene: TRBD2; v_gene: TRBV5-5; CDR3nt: TGTGCCAGCAGCCCAGAGAGGGCTAGCGGGAACACCGGGGAGCTGTTTTTT; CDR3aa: CASSPERASGNTGELFF
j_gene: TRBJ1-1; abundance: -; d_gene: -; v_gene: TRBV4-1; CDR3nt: TGCGCCAGCAGCCAAGACAGAGGAGGCACTGAAGCTTTCTTT; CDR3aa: CASSQDRGGTEAFF
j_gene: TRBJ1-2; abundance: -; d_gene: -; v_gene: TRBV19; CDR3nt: TGTGCCAGTAGTATTGACAGCTATGGCTACACCTTC; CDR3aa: CASSIDSYGYTF
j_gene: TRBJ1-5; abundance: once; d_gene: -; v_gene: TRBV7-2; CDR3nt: TGTGCCAGCAGCACCCAGGGAGGGCAGCCCCAGCATTTT; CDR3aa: CASSTQGGQPQHF
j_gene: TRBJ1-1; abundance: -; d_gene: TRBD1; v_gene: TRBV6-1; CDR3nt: TGTGCCAGCAGTGAAGCGACAGGGGGCGGCACTGAAGCTTTCTTT; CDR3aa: CASSEATGGGTEAFF
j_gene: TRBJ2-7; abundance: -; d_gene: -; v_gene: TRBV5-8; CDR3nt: TGTGCCAGCAGCTTCTCGGTCGAGCAGTACTTC; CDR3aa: CASSFSVEQYF
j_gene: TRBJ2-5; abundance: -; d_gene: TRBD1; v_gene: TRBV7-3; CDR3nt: TGTGCCAGCAGCTTGGGACAGGGCTTTCAAGAGACCCAGTACTTC; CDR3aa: CASSLGQGFQETQYF
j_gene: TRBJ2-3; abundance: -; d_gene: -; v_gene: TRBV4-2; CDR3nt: TGTGCCAGCAGCCAAGGCCCGGGATTCAGCACAGATACGCAGTATTTT; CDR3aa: CASSQGPGFSTDTQYF
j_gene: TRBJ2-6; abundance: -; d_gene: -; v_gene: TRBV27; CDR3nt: TGTGCCAGCAGGGATCAGGGGATCGGGGCCAACGTCCTGACTTTC; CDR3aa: CASRDQGIGANVLTF
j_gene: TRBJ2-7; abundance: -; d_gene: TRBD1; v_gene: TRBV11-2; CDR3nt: TGTGCCAGCAGCTTCAATCTCGACAGGGCCTCCCGAGGAGAGCAGTACTTC; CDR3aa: CASSFNLDRASRGEQYF
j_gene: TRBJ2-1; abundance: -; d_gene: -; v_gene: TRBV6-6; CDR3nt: TGTGCCAGCAGTTACTCGGAGAACAGGGAGCAGTTCTTC; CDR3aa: CASSYSENREQFF
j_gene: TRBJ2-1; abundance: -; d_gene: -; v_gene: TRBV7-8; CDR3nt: TGTGCCAGCAGTCGGGAAGTTTGGAATGAGCAGTTCTTC; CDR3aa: CASSREVWNEQFF
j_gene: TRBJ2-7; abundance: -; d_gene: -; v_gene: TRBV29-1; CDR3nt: TGCAGCGTTGAACGCGGCAGTCGGGAGCAGTACTTC; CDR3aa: CSVERGSREQYF
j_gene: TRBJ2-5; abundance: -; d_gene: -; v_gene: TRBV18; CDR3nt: TGTGCCAGCTCACCACCGGGGGGAGGAGAGACCCAGTACTTC; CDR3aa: CASSPPGGGETQYF
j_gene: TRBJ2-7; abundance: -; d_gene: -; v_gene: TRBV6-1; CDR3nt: TGTGCCAGCAGTGGCCAGGTCTACGAGCAGTACTTC; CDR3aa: CASSGQVYEQYF
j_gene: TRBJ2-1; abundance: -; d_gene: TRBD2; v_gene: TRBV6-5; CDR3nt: TGTGCCAGCAGTTACTTATCTAGCGGGAGGGCCGGTGAGCAGTTCTTC; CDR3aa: CASSYLSSGRAGEQFF
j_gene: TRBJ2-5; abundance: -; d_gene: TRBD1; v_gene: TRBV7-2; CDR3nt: TGTGCCAGCAGCTCCTCCCAAGGACAGGGACGCGAGACCCAGTACTTC; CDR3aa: CASSSSQGQGRETQYF
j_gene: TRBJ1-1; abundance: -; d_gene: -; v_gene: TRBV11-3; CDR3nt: TGTGCCAGCAGCGCTCACGGGGTCGGGCGGGCTGAAGCTTTCTTT; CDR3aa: CASSAHGVGRAEAFF
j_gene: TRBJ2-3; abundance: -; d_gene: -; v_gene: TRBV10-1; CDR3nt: TGCGCCAGCAGTGGGGCGGGGAGCACAGATACGCAGTATTTT; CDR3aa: CASSGAGSTDTQYF
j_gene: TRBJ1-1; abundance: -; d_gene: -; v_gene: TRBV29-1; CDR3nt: TGCAGCTCTGTCACAGCGGTTGAAGCTTTCTTT; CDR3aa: CSSVTAVEAFF
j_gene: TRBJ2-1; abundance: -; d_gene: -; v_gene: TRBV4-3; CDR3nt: TGCGCCAGCAGCCATACGGGAGCCTACAATGAGCAGTTCTTC; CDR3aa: CASSHTGAYNEQFF
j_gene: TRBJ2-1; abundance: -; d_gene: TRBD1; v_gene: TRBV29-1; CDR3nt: TGCAGCGTTGAAGGACAGGGGGGGAATGAGCAGTTCTTC; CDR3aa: CSVEGQGGNEQFF
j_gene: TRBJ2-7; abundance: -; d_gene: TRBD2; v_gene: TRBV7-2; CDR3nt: TGTGCCAGCAGCTGGACTAGTGTCGGGAGCGAGCAGTACTTC; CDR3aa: CASSWTSVGSEQYF
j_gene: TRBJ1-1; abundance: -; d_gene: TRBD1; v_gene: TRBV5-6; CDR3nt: TGTGCCAGCAGCTCGAGGGACAGGAGCGCTGAAGCTTTCTTT; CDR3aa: CASSSRDRSAEAFF
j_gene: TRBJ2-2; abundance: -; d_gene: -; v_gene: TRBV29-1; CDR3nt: TGCAGCGTTGAAGCTACAGGGGAGGTAGAAAGCACCGGGGAGCTGTTTTTT; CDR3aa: CSVEATGEVESTGELFF
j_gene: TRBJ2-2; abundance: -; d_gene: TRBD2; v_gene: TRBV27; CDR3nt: TGTGCCATTGCCGGGACTAGCCCAACCGGGGAGCTGTTTTTT; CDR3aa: CAIAGTSPTGELFF
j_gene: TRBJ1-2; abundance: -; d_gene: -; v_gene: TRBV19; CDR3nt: TGTGCCAGTACTGGTTTGTCAAACGGTGTCTATGGCTACACCTTC; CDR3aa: CASTGLSNGVYGYTF
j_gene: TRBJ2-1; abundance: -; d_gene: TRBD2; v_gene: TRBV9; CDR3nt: TGTGCCAGCAGCGTAGGGGAGGGACTACCCTACAATGAGCAGTTCTTC; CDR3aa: CASSVGEGLPYNEQFF
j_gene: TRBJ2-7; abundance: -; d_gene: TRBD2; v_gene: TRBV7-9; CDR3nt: TGTGCCAGCAGCTCCGGGACTAGCGGATTCTACGAGCAGTACTTC; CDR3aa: CASSSGTSGFYEQYF
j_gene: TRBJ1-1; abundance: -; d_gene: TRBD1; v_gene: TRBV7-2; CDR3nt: TGTGCCAGCAGCAGGGGGCATAGTCGCATGAACACTGAAGCTTTCTTT; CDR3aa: CASSRGHSRMNTEAFF
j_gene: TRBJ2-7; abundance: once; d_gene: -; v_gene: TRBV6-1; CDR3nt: TGTGCCAGCAGTGAAGCCCAGGGGACCTACGAGCAGTACTTC; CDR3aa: CASSEAQGTYEQYF
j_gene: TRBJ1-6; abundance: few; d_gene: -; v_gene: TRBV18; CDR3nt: TGTGCCAGCTCCGCGGGCATGTTAAATTCACCCCTCCACTTT; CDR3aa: CASSAGMLNSPLHF
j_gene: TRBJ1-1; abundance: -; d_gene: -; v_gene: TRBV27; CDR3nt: TGTGCCAGCAGCCGGACAGAGAACACTGAAGCTTTCTTT; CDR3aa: CASSRTENTEAFF
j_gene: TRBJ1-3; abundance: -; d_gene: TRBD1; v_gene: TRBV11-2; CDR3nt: TGTGCCAGCAGCCGCGGACAGGGAGGGAGCTCTGGAAACACCATATATTTT; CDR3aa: CASSRGQGGSSGNTIYF